A single sample is the source of the 26 T cell receptor beta chains below, sequenced in a study of T cell responses to AZD1222 COVID-19 vaccine. The repertoire was sequenced with immunoSEQ multiplex PCR; TCRdb's copy has only in-frame clones and lacks some. In the table there are about 120,000 clones, approximately 87% of which are singletons. Sequencing was performed on peripheral blood, taken on day 0 of AZD1222 vaccination. All receptors come from an adult in good health.

The chain joins TRBV18 to TRBJ1-6; no clear D gene. The CDR3 consists of 15 residues. The germline gives CDR1 KGHSH, CDR2 LQKENI. V gave up 3 bases and J gave up 0 bases, with 6 bases separating them. The CDR3 protein is CASSPLSSYNSPLHF. CDR3 sequence (DNA): TGTGCCAGCTCACCCCTGAGCTCCTATAATTCACCCCTCCACTTT. The complete variable domain, with remaining parts taken from reference TRBV18 and TRBJ1-6, reads NAGVMQNPRHLVRRRGQEARLRCSPMKGHSHVYWYRQLPEEGLKFMVYLQKENIIDESGMPKERFSAEFPKEGPSILRIQQVVRGDSAAYFCASSPLSSYNSPLHFGNGTRLTVT.

The chain recombines TRBV15 with TRBJ2-5, with TRBD1 matching over 9 bases. CDR3 length: 16 amino acids. Germline trimming cut 1 base from V and 1 base from J; bases unmatched to any gene: 4. Germline CDR1 reads LNHNV; CDR2 reads YYDKDF (reference sequence). CDR3 bases: TGTGCCACCAGCAGAGGGGGACAGGGCCTCCAAGAGACCCAGTACTTC. Amino acid sequence: CATSRGGQGLQETQYF.

The rearrangement uses TRBV6-5 and TRBJ2-5; 7 nucleotides line up with TRBD2. The CDR3 sequence is 15 residues long. The V gene's germline CDR1 is MNHEY and CDR2 SVGAGI. V trimming: 0 bases; J trimming: 3 bases; junction bases outside the gene matches: 4. The CDR3 sequence is CASSYSPGGKETQYF. As DNA, the CDR3 is TGTGCCAGCAGTTACTCGCCCGGGGGGAAAGAGACCCAGTACTTC.

The chain couples TRBV18 to TRBJ2-1; the D gene is possibly TRBD2 (6 bases). Germline loops: CDR1 KGHSH, CDR2 LQKENI. The CDR3 contains 15 residues. Trimming cost V 2 bases and J 2 bases, with 10 bases left between them. The CDR3 region is CASSPRRDAYNEQFF. The DNA for the CDR3 is TGTGCCAGCTCACCAAGGAGGGACGCCTACAATGAGCAGTTCTTC.

This chain uses TRBV28 with TRBJ1-5; D ambiguous. The CDR3 spans 14 residues. The V end lost 2 bases, the J end lost 1 base, and 6 bases lay between the germline ends. Germline-derived CDR1 and CDR2 are MDHEN and SYDVKM. In nucleotides, the CDR3 is TGTGCCAGCAGTTTACTACAGAGCAATCAGCCCCAGCATTTT. Protein: CASSLLQSNQPQHF.

V is TRBV18 and J is TRBJ2-1; D may match TRBD1 or TRBD2 (5 bases each). The CDR3 is made up of 17 amino acids. The V end was cut by 3 bases, the J end by 3 bases, with 18 bases between. In germline, CDR1 is KGHSH, CDR2 LQKENI. The CDR3 DNA reads as TGTGCCAGCTCACCCCGGGATGGGGCTGCGGACTACAATGAGCAGTTCTTC. The encoded protein is CASSPRDGAADYNEQFF.

The chain employs TRBV28 and TRBJ1-3; possible D gene TRBD1, 5 bases. The CDR3 is 15 amino acids. Germline assignment: CDR1 MDHEN and CDR2 SYDVKM. Trimming shortened V by 6 bases and J by 0 bases, and 12 bases separated the two germline ends. CDR3: CASSLRVRSGNTIYF. The CDR3 DNA reads as TGTGCCAGCAGCCTCAGGGTCCGCTCTGGAAACACCATATATTTT.

This clone was found a few times. The CDR3 loop reads CASSQDRGGEKLFF. CDR3 coding DNA: TGTGCCAGCAGCCAAGACAGGGGTGGTGAAAAACTGTTTTTT. V gene TRBV4-2 combines with J gene TRBJ1-4; possibly TRBD1 for D (6 bases). Trimming pared 0 bases from V and 7 bases from J, leaving 9 bases between. This CDR3 has 14 amino acids. Germline CDR1 and CDR2: LGHNA and YNFKEQ.

The chain has TRBV28 and TRBJ1-1; D might be TRBD1 (5 bases). CDR1 and CDR2 from the germline V gene are MDHEN and SYDVKM. V gave up 6 bases and J gave up 6 bases, with 14 bases separating them. This CDR3 region has 13 residues. The CDR3 nucleotides are TGTGCCAGCAGAACCGGACACCGCTCTGAAGCTTTCTTT. This encodes CASRTGHRSEAFF.

The CDR3 region is CASSLAQNSYEQYF. CDR3 in DNA: TGTGCCAGCAGCTTAGCCCAGAACTCCTACGAGCAGTACTTC. This chain connects TRBV5-6 to TRBJ2-7; no firm D call. CDR1 SGHDT and CDR2 YYEEEE come from the germline V gene. Trimming took 2 bases from V and 0 from J, leaving 9 bases between them. The CDR3 contains 14 residues.

A single count supports this clone. J is TRBJ2-7 and V is TRBV18; tentatively, D is TRBD1 (5 bases). V shed 6 bases and J shed 3 bases, with 18 bases lying between them. Germline lookup yields CDR1 KGHSH and CDR2 LQKENI. The CDR3 runs to 15 residues. The DNA of the CDR3 is TGTGCCAGCTCCGCTACTTTCGACAGAGTCTACGAGCAGTACTTC. Encoded protein: CASSATFDRVYEQYF.

The rearrangement links TRBV4-3 to TRBJ1-3; D unresolved. The CDR3 totals 15 residues. Trimming left V 3 bases short and J 10 bases short, with 19 bases between. CDR1 and CDR2 from the germline V gene are LGHNA and YSLEER. DNA of the CDR3: TGCGCCAGCAGCCAGACCACGTCCACTGTTTCGACCATATATTTT. Translation gives CASSQTTSTVSTIYF.

CDR3 coding DNA: TGTGCCAGCCTGGCCTGGGGAGTGAGCACCGGGGAGCTGTTTTTT. Its protein is CASLAWGVSTGELFF. V and J are TRBV27 and TRBJ2-2; D might be TRBD2 (5 bases). The CDR3 is 15 residues long. CDR1 and CDR2 from the germline V gene are MNHEY and SMNVEV (reference sequence). Between the trimmed V and J ends, which lost 8 bases and 4 bases, there was a span of 17 bases.

In DNA, the CDR3 is TGTGCCAGCAGTTCTGCTAGCGGGAGACAAGAGACCCAGTACTTC. It codes for CASSSASGRQETQYF. This rearrangement joins TRBV28 to TRBJ2-5, with 10 nucleotides matching TRBD2. Germline V gene lookup returns CDR1 MDHEN and CDR2 SYDVKM. V lost 4 bases to trimming and J lost 2 bases; unmatched junction nucleotides: 4. The CDR3 consists of 15 residues.

This clone was seen more than once but under ten times. This chain joins TRBV24-1 and TRBJ2-7; 7 nucleotides match TRBD1. The CDR3 consists of 15 residues. Germline trimming cut 3 bases from V and 7 bases from J; bases unmatched to any gene: 11. The V gene's germline CDR1 is KGHDR and CDR2 SFDVKD. CDR3: CATSDPRQGPQEQYF. CDR3 DNA sequence: TGTGCCACCAGTGATCCAAGACAGGGTCCCCAAGAGCAGTACTTC.

V gene TRBV27 combines with J gene TRBJ1-1; no reliable D call. The CDR3 is 14 residues long. Per germline, CDR1 MNHEY and CDR2 SMNVEV (reference sequence). V was cut by 3 bases and J by 1 base, with 9 bases left in between. CDR3 protein: CASSFFGQNTEAFF. The CDR3 DNA is TGTGCCAGCAGTTTTTTCGGGCAGAACACTGAAGCTTTCTTT.

CDR3 coding DNA: TGTGCCAGTAATCGGAGGGATAGCAATCAGCCCCAGCATTTT. Translated, it gives CASNRRDSNQPQHF. The chain links TRBV19 to TRBJ1-5; D not resolved. The CDR3 is 14 residues long. Trimming removed 7 bases from V and 0 bases from J, with 10 bases in between. CDR1 is LNHDA and CDR2 is SQIVND in the germline V gene (reference sequence).

The chain employs TRBV21-1 and TRBJ2-3; TRBD2 is taken as the D call from the table, unchecked against the DNA. TRBV21-1 is recorded as a pseudogene. The CDR3 totals 15 residues. The CDR3 sequence: CASSTNGWGADTQYF. CDR3 in DNA: TGTGCCAGCAGCACGAACGGGTGGGGGGCAGATACGCAGTATTTT.

V is TRBV19 and J is TRBJ1-6; D remains unclear. Per the germline V gene, CDR1 is LNHDA and CDR2 is SQIVND (reference sequence). Trimming removed 5 bases from V and 8 bases from J, with 10 bases in between. The CDR3 spans 13 residues. The CDR3: CASSAYGDSPLHF. The CDR3, as DNA: TGTGCCAGTAGTGCCTATGGGGATTCACCCCTCCACTTT.

The table lists this clone with a few counts. The chain has TRBV7-2 and TRBJ2-1; D uncertain. Trimming took off 6 bases at V and 0 bases at J, with 15 bases between the two ends. The length of the CDR3 is 16 residues. Germline CDR1 SGHTA, CDR2 FQGNSA. CDR3 nucleotide sequence: TGTGCCAGCAGTCTAATGGCGCCAAGCTCCTACAATGAGCAGTTCTTC. This encodes CASSLMAPSSYNEQFF.

V usage is TRBV11-1 and J usage is TRBJ1-1; D is ambiguous. CDR1 and CDR2 (germline): SGHAT, FQDESV (reference sequence). Trimming took off 5 bases at V and 6 bases at J, with 22 bases between the two ends. The CDR3 runs 16 residues. In DNA, the CDR3 is TGTGCCAGCAGCCGCCGGAGGGCCCTCGTCCCCCCTGAAGCTTTCTTT. Translating gives CASSRRRALVPPEAFF.

The rearrangement uses TRBV6-5 and TRBJ2-2, with 9 positions matching TRBD2. V shed 2 bases and J 6 bases; nucleotides not matched to a gene: 7. Germline loops: CDR1 MNHEY, CDR2 SVGAGI. The CDR3 spans 16 residues. The CDR3 DNA reads TGTGCCAGCAGTTACGGGGGCGGGAGGGCCGCCGGGGAGCTGTTTTTT. Translating gives CASSYGGGRAAGELFF.

The CDR3 DNA sequence: TGTGCCAGCAGCCCCGGGACAGGGGGCGGCTACACCTTC. Encoded protein: CASSPGTGGGYTF. This chain links TRBV3-1 (or the pseudogene TRBV3-2) with TRBJ1-2; 12 positions agree with TRBD1. The CDR3 totals 13 residues. Per germline, CDR1 LGHDT and CDR2 YNNKEL (reference sequence). J lost 8 bases, V lost 4 bases, and 2 bases had no gene match.

The rearrangement joins TRBV24-1 to TRBJ2-2; D may match TRBD1 or TRBD2 (5 bases each). CDR1 KGHDR and CDR2 SFDVKD come from the germline V gene. There are 17 residues in the CDR3. V lost 3 bases and J lost 5, with 18 bases in between. In DNA form, the CDR3 reads TGTGCCACCAGTGATCCCAAAGGGACCCTGGGGACCGGGGAGCTGTTTTTT. Its protein product is CATSDPKGTLGTGELFF.

The chain links TRBV19 to TRBJ2-1; TRBD2 aligns across 7 bases. This CDR3 comprises 16 residues. Germline assignment: CDR1 LNHDA and CDR2 SQIVND (reference sequence). The V gene end was trimmed by 3 bases and the J gene end by 0 bases; junction bases not matched to a gene: 5. CDR3 sequence: CASSIGRTSSYNEQFF. The CDR3 DNA reads as TGTGCCAGTAGTATCGGGCGGACTAGCTCCTACAATGAGCAGTTCTTC.

A single count supports this clone. The V gene is TRBV13, the J gene TRBJ2-5; D not resolved. The V gene's germline CDR1 is PRHDT and CDR2 FYEKMQ (reference sequence). Trimming cost V 1 base and J 1 base, with 7 bases left between them. This CDR3 is 14 amino acids long. In DNA form, the CDR3 reads TGTGCCAGCAGCTTAGTAGGACCCCAAGAGACCCAGTACTTC. Protein: CASSLVGPQETQYF.